The 21 T cell receptor beta chains reported below all come from one sample, sequenced in a study of blood T cells in healthy people across ages. A sample-barcoded 5' primer and a J-beta primer mix were used in a second PCR of roughly 6 to 11 cycles. TCRdb redid the calling of the 5' RACE reads with MiXCR, one entry per CDR3 protein. This sample has roughly 800,000 distinct CDR3 sequences, with 40% to 65% found just once. The specimen was blood. The receptors derive from a man older than 75 in good health.

V gene TRBV12-3 or TRBV12-4 combines with J gene TRBJ1-2, with no clear D. The CDR3 runs 14 residues. V lost 3 bases and J 7 bases, leaving 15 bases between the germline ends. The CDR3 protein is CASSLADGTAGYTF. In DNA form, the CDR3 reads TGTGCCAGCAGTTTGGCGGACGGTACGGCTGGCTACACCTTC.

The chain joins TRBV18 to TRBJ1-4; 8 nucleotides agree with TRBD1. V was pared by 5 bases and J by 4 bases, with 9 bases of the junction left unmatched. This CDR3 has 16 residues. Germline V lookup: CDR1 KGHSH, CDR2 LQKENI. CDR3 nucleotides: TGTGCCAGCTCAGCCGGGACAGGACCCAGTAATGAAAAACTGTTTTTT. It yields the protein CASSAGTGPSNEKLFF.

Points on this clonotype: The conserved phenylalanine or tryptophan normally closing the CDR3 is absent here, so this likely arose from a read error. V and J are TRBV12-3 or TRBV12-4 and TRBJ2-7; D is possibly TRBD2 (6 bases). This CDR3 region has 13 residues. V was pared by 5 bases and J by 7 bases, with 15 bases between. As DNA, the CDR3 is TGTGCCAGCAGTAGAGTGGGAGGACATGAGCAGTACTCC. Its translation is CASSRVGGHEQYS.

The chain uses TRBV5-1 and TRBJ1-5; D not resolved. In germline, CDR1 is SGHRS, CDR2 YFSETQ. This CDR3 spans 15 amino acids. The V end lost 0 bases, the J end lost 5 bases, and 12 bases lay between the germline ends. The CDR3 loop is CASSLVVGPDQPQHF. The CDR3 DNA reads as TGCGCCAGCAGCTTGGTCGTAGGCCCTGATCAGCCCCAGCATTTT.

This clonotype showed up just a few times. The V and J genes are TRBV21-1 and TRBJ2-7; TRBD1, the table's D call, was not compared with the DNA. TRBV21-1 is a known pseudogene. The CDR3 runs 16 residues. CDR3 nucleotide sequence: TGTGCCAGCAGCTGCCGATTGTACCCAGGGCATTACGAGCAGTACTTC. This gives the protein CASSCRLYPGHYEQYF.

A word on this clonotype: A read error may account for a junction end that differs from germline. The chain joins TRBV6-2 or TRBV6-3 to TRBJ2-1, with 8 bases that match TRBD2. The CDR3 has 17 residues. In germline, CDR1 is MNHEY, CDR2 SVGEGT. CDR3 sequence reads: CASGYLLGVAGPHEQFF. DNA for the CDR3: TGTGCCAGCGGTTACTTATTGGGGGTAGCGGGACCGCATGAGCAGTTCTTC.

The CDR3 coding sequence is TGCAGTGCTGGGCTTGGGGGGGATAGGGATACGCAGTATTTT. It translates to CSAGLGGDRDTQYF. The chain has TRBV20-1 and TRBJ2-3; 7 bases map to TRBD2. V gave up 5 bases and J gave up 6 bases; unmatched junction bases: 11. The CDR3 spans 14 residues. Germline lookup yields CDR1 DFQATT and CDR2 SNEGSKA (reference sequence).

V gene TRBV2 combines with J gene TRBJ2-2, with 7 nucleotides matching TRBD1. Trimming removed 5 bases from V and 2 bases from J; junction bases left unmatched: 5. This CDR3 is built from 15 residues. Germline assignment: CDR1 SNHLY and CDR2 FYNNEI. As DNA, the CDR3 is TGTGCCAGCAGTTCCGGGACAGTTAACACCGGGGAGCTGTTTTTT. Translated, it gives CASSSGTVNTGELFF. Variable domain in full (rest from reference TRBV2 and TRBJ2-2): EPEVTQTPSHQVTQMGQEVILRCVPISNHLYFYWYRQILGQKVEFLVSFYNNEISEKSEIFDDQFSVERPDGSNFTLKIRSTKLEDSAMYFCASSSGTVNTGELFFGEGSRLTVL.

The rearrangement links TRBV7-3 to TRBJ2-3, with 7 bases lining up with TRBD2. The ends lost 1 base at V and 3 bases at J; junction bases unmatched: 22. The CDR3 runs 21 residues. The germline CDR1 and CDR2 sequences are SGHTA and FQGTGA. The CDR3 region has the DNA TGTGCCAGCAGCTTAATAGGCCTGGGGCTAGCGGAGAACTCACGTACAGATACGCAGTATTTT. Protein sequence: CASSLIGLGLAENSRTDTQYF.

The chain links TRBV29-1 to TRBJ2-7, with 11 bases identical to TRBD1. CDR3 length: 14 amino acids. V trimming: 3 bases; J trimming: 2 bases; junction bases outside the gene matches: 3. Germline loops: CDR1 SQVTM, CDR2 ANQGSEA. The CDR3 sequence is CSVEGTGGAYEQYF. CDR3 in DNA: TGCAGCGTTGAGGGGACAGGGGGGGCCTACGAGCAGTACTTC.

This rearrangement joins TRBV28 to TRBJ2-5; perhaps TRBD2 as D (5 bases). The J call may be faulty, since TRBJ2-7 better matches the DNA end. CDR3 length: 13 amino acids. Germline-derived CDR1 and CDR2 are MDHEN and SYDVKM. The CDR3 reads CASSPDSPHEQYF. In nucleotides, the CDR3 is TGTGCCAGCAGTCCGGACTCTCCGCACGAGCAGTACTTC.

The V and J genes are TRBV27 and TRBJ1-5; no firm D call. V shed 6 bases and J shed 2 bases, with 11 bases lying between them. Germline values: CDR1 MNHEY, CDR2 SMNVEV (reference sequence). The CDR3 sequence is 14 residues long. This CDR3 reads CASSPQGRNQPQHF. The CDR3 DNA follows: TGTGCCAGCAGCCCTCAAGGTCGCAATCAGCCCCAGCATTTT.

In its sample, this clonotype was seen a few times. The J gene is TRBJ2-7, the V gene TRBV11-3; 7 bases agree with TRBD1. CDR1 and CDR2 (germline): SGHNT, YENEEA. This CDR3 spans 15 amino acids. The J segment lost 0 bases and the V segment lost 3 bases, leaving 5 bases of the junction unmatched. The CDR3 nucleotides read TGTGCCAGCAGCTTGGCAGGGGGACACTCCTACGAGCAGTACTTC. Its translation is CASSLAGGHSYEQYF.

CDR3 sequence: CASLAGLYNEQYF. In nucleotides, the CDR3 is TGTGCCAGCCTAGCGGGGTTATACAATGAGCAGTACTTC. The chain has TRBV6-1 and TRBJ2-5; 9 positions match TRBD2. The CDR3 is 13 residues long. From germline, CDR1 is MNHNS and CDR2 SASEGT. V shed 8 bases and J 11 bases; nucleotides not matched to a gene: 12.

The chain employs TRBV20-1 and TRBJ2-1, with 16 nucleotides matching TRBD2. This CDR3 is 20 amino acids long. CDR1 is DFQATT and CDR2 is SNEGSKA in the germline V gene (reference sequence). V was pared by 8 bases and J by 7 bases, with 23 bases of the junction left unmatched. DNA for the CDR3: TGCAGTATTCAGGACCCTCGGGGACTAGCGGGAGGGCCGGATCGGAATGAGCAGTTCTTC. This gives the protein CSIQDPRGLAGGPDRNEQFF.

This sequence joins TRBV5-6 and TRBJ2-7, with a possible D match to TRBD1 (6 bases). This CDR3 has 16 residues. Trimming removed 1 base at V and 0 bases at J, with 14 bases between. Germline-derived CDR1 and CDR2 are SGHDT and YYEEEE. The CDR3, as DNA: TGTGCCAGCAGCTTGTCAGGGGCCTCAAGCTCCTACGAGCAGTACTTC. Amino acid sequence: CASSLSGASSSYEQYF.

The CDR3 DNA sequence: TGTGCCAGCAGTTTTAGGGGTCAGTGGGGGACTGAAGCTTTCTTT. It translates to CASSFRGQWGTEAFF. This chain connects TRBV12-3 or TRBV12-4 to TRBJ1-1; D perhaps matches TRBD1 (5 bases). This CDR3 region has 15 residues. V was shortened by 3 bases and J by 5 bases, with 16 bases between the two germline ends.

V gene TRBV6-5 combines with J gene TRBJ2-5; D is perhaps TRBD2 (6 bases). Germline-derived CDR1 and CDR2 are MNHEY and SVGAGI. V lost 5 bases and J 11 bases, leaving 18 bases between the germline ends. The CDR3 is 13 residues long. DNA for the CDR3: TGTGCCAGCAGTAGCGGGCTGTACAATGAGCAGTACTTC. Encoded protein: CASSSGLYNEQYF.

The genes are TRBV5-1 and TRBJ2-6; TRBD2 matches at 7 bases. Germline V gene data show CDR1 as SGHRS and CDR2 as YFSETQ. The CDR3 loop spans 16 amino acids. V trimming: 1 base; J trimming: 2 bases; junction bases outside the gene matches: 3. CDR3 in amino acids: CASSLTAGTGANVLTF. The CDR3 DNA reads as TGCGCCAGCAGCTTGACAGCGGGGACTGGGGCCAACGTCCTGACTTTC.

The V gene is TRBV5-1, the J gene TRBJ2-3; TRBD2 aligns across 7 bases. The CDR3 loop spans 17 amino acids. The trim removed 4 bases at V and 1 base at J, leaving 12 bases unmatched. Per the germline V gene, CDR1 is SGHRS and CDR2 is YFSETQ. CDR3: CASSGRIAGVGTDTQYF. CDR3 bases: TGCGCCAGCAGCGGTCGGATTGCGGGAGTCGGCACAGATACGCAGTATTTT.

The genes are TRBV5-1 and TRBJ2-7; no clear D. Trimming took 0 bases from V and 0 from J, leaving 13 bases between them. The CDR3 extends over 16 amino acids. Per germline, CDR1 SGHRS and CDR2 YFSETQ. CDR3 region: CASSLAAGVPSYEQYF. Here the CDR3 DNA reads TGCGCCAGCAGCTTGGCCGCAGGCGTCCCCTCCTACGAGCAGTACTTC.